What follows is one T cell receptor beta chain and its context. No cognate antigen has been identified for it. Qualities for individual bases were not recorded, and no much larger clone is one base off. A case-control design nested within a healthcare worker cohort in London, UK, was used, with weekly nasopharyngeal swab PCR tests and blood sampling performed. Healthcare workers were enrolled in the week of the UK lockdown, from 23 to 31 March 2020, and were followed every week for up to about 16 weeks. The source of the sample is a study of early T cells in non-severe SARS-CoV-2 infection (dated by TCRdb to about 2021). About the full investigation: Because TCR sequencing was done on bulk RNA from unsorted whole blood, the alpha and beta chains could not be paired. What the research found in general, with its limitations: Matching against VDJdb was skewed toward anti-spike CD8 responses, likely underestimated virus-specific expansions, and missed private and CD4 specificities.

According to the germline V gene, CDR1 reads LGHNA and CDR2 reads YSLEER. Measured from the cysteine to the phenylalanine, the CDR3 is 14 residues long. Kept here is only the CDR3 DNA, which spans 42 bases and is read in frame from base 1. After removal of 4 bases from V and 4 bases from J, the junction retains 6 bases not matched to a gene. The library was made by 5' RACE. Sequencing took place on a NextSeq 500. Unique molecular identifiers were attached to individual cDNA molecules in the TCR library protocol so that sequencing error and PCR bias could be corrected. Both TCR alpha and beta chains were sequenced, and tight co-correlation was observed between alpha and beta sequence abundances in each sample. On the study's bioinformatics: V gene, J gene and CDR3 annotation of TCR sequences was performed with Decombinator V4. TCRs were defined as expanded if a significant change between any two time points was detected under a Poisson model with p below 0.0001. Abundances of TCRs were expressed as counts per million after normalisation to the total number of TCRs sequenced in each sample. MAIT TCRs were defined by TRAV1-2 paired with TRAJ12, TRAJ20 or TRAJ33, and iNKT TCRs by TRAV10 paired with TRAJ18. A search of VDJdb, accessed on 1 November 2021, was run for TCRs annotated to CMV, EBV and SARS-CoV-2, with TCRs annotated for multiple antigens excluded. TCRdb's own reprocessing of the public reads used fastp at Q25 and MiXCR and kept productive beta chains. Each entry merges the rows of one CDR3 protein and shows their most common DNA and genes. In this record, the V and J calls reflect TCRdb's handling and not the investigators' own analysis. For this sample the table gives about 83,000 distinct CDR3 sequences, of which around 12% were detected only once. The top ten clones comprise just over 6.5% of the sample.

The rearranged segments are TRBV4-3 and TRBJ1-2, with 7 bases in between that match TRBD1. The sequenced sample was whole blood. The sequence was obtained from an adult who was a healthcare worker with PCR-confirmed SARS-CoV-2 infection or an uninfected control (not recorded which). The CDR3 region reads CASSPRQGSYGYTF. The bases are TGCGCCAGCAGCCCCCGACAGGGTTCCTATGGCTACACCTTC.